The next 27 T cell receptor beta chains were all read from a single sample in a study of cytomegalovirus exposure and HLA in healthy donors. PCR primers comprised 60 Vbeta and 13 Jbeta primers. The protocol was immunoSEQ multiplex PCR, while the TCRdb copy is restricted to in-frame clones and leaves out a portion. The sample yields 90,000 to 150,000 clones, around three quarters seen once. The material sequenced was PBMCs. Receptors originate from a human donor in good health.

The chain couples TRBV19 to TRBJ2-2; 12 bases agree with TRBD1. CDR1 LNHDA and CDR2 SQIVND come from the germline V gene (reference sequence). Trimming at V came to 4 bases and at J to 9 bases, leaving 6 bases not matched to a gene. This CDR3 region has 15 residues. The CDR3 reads CASSTIGTGGRELFF. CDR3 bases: TGTGCCAGTAGTACGATTGGGACAGGGGGCAGGGAGCTGTTTTTT.

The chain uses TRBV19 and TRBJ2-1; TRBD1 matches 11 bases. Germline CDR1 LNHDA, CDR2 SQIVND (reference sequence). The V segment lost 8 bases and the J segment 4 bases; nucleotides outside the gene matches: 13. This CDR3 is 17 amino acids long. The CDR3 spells CASSPGGQGVLYNEQFF. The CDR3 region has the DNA TGTGCCAGTTCCCCCGGGGGACAGGGGGTGTTATACAATGAGCAGTTCTTC.

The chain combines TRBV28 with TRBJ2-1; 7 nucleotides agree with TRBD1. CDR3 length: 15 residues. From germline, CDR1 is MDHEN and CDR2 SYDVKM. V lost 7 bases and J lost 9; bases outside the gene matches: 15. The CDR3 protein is CASIPTRQGKVEQFF. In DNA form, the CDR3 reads TGTGCCAGCATTCCTACGCGACAGGGAAAGGTTGAGCAGTTCTTC. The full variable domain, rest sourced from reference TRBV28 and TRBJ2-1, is DVKVTQSSRYLVKRTGEKVFLECVQDMDHENMFWYRQDPGLGLRLIYFSYDVKMKEKGDIPEGYSVSREKKERFSLILESASTNQTSMYLCASIPTRQGKVEQFFGPGTRLTVL.

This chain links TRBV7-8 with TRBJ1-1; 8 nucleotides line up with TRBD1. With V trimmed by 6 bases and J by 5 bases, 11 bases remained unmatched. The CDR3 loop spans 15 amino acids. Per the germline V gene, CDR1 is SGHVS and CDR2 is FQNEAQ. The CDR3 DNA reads TGTGCCAGCAGGAGATCAGGGGGCCCTCGAACTGAAGCTTTCTTT. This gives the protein CASRRSGGPRTEAFF.

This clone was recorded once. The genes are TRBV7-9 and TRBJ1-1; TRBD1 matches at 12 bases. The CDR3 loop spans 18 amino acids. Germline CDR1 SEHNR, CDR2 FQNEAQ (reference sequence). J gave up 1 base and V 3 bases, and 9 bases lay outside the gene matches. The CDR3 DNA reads TGTGCCAGCAGCTTTACCCGGGACAGGGGGCGAGGGAACACTGAAGCTTTCTTT. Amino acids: CASSFTRDRGRGNTEAFF.

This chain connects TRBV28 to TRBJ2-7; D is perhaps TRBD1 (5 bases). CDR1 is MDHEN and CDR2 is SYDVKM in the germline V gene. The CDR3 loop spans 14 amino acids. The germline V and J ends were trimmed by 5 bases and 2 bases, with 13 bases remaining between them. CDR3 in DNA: TGTGCCAGCAGTACCCAGGGAAAGACCTACGAGCAGTACTTC. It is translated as CASSTQGKTYEQYF.

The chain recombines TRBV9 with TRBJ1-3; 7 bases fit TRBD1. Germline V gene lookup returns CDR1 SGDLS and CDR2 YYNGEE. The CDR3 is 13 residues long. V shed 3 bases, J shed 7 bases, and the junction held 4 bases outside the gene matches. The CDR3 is CASSAGQRNTIYF. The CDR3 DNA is TGTGCCAGCAGCGCGGGACAGAGGAACACCATATATTTT.

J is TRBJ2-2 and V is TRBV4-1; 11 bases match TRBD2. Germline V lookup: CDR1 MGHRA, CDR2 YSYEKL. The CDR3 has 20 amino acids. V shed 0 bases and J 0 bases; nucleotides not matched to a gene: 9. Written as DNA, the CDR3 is TGCGCCAGCAGCCAAGATAGGTTTGCTAGCGGGAGGTCGAACACCGGGGAGCTGTTTTTT. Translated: CASSQDRFASGRSNTGELFF.

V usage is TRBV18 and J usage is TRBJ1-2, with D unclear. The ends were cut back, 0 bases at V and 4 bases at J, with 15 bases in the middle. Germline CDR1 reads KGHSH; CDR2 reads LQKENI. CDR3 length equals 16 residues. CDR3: CASSPPRSGGPYGYTF. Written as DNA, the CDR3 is TGTGCCAGCTCACCACCCCGCAGTGGAGGACCCTATGGCTACACCTTC. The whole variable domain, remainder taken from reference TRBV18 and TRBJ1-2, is NAGVMQNPRHLVRRRGQEARLRCSPMKGHSHVYWYRQLPEEGLKFMVYLQKENIIDESGMPKERFSAEFPKEGPSILRIQQVVRGDSAAYFCASSPPRSGGPYGYTFGSGTRLTVV.

The CDR3 is CASSDSGRSYEQYF. DNA of the CDR3: TGTGCCAGCAGTGACTCCGGGAGGTCCTACGAGCAGTACTTC. J is TRBJ2-5 and V is TRBV6-1, with 7 positions matching TRBD2. The assigned J gene may be wrong: the sequence end matches TRBJ2-7 better. The germline gives CDR1 MNHNS, CDR2 SASEGT. The CDR3 is 14 amino acids.

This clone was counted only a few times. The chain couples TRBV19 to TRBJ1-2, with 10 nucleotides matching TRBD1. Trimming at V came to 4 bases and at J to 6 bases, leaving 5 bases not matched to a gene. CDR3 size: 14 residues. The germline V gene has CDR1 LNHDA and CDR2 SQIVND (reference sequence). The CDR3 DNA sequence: TGTGCCAGTAGTAGGGACAGGGGACTAGATGGCTACACCTTC. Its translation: CASSRDRGLDGYTF.

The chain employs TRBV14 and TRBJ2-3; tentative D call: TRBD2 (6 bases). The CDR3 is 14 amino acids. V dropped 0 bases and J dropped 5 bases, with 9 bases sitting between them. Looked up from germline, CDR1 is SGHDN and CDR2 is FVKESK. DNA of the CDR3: TGTGCCAGCAGCCAAGATATCGGGGGAGATACGCAGTATTTT. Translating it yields CASSQDIGGDTQYF. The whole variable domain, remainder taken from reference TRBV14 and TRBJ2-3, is EAGVTQFPSHSVIEKGQTVTLRCDPISGHDNLYWYRRVMGKEIKFLLHFVKESKQDESGMPNNRFLAERTGGTYSTLKVQPAELEDSGVYFCASSQDIGGDTQYFGPGTRLTVL.

The CDR3 nucleotides read TGTGCCAGCAGCTTGGCGGGCGGGAGAGCGACCAATGAGCAGTTCTTC. Encoded protein: CASSLAGGRATNEQFF. This rearrangement joins TRBV5-6 to TRBJ2-1; 7 bases are a match to TRBD2. The CDR3 extends over 16 amino acids. With V trimmed by 0 bases and J by 6 bases, 9 bases remained unmatched. Germline loops: CDR1 SGHDT, CDR2 YYEEEE.

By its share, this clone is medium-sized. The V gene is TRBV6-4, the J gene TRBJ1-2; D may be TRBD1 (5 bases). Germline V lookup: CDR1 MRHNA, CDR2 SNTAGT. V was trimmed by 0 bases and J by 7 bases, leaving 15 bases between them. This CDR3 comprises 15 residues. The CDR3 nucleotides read TGTGCCAGCAGTGACTCCCACGGGGGGTCCTCTGGCTACACCTTC. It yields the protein CASSDSHGGSSGYTF.

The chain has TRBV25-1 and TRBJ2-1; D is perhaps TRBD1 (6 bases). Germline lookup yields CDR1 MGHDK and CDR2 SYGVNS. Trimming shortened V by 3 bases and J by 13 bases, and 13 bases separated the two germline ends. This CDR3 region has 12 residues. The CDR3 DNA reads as TGTGCCAGCAGTGAGAACAGGGCGGGTCAGTTCTTC. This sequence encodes CASSENRAGQFF.

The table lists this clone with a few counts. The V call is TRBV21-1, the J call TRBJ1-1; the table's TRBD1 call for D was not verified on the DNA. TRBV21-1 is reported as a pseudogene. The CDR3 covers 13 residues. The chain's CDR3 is CASPTPGNTEAFF. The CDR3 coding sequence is TGTGCCAGCCCAACCCCAGGGAACACTGAAGCTTTCTTT.

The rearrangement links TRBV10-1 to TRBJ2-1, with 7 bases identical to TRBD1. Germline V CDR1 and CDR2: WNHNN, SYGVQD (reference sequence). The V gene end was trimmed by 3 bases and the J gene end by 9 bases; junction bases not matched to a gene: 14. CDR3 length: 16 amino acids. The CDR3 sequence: CASSDSTGPRWGEQFF. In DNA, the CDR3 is TGCGCCAGCAGTGACTCGACAGGGCCCCGGTGGGGTGAGCAGTTCTTC.

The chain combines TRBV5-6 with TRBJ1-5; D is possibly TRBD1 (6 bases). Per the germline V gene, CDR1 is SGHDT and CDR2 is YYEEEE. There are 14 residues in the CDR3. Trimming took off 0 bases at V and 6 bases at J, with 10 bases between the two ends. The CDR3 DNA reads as TGTGCCAGCAGCTTGGGGGACACCGGTCAGCCCCAGCATTTT. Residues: CASSLGDTGQPQHF.

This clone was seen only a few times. The CDR3 loop reads CAIREDRGQNQPQHF. The CDR3 region has the DNA TGTGCCATCAGGGAGGACAGGGGGCAGAATCAGCCCCAGCATTTT. The rearrangement joins TRBV10-3 to TRBJ1-5; 11 nucleotides align to TRBD1. Trimming at V came to 6 bases and at J to 4 bases, leaving 5 bases not matched to a gene. This CDR3 contains 15 residues. From germline, CDR1 is ENHRY and CDR2 SYGVKD.

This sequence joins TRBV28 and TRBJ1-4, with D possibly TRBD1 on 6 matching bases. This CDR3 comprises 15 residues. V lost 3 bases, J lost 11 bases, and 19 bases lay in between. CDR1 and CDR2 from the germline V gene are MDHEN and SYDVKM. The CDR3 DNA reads TGTGCCAGCAGTTTGTCCGGGACACCGACCCCCAAACTGTTTTTT. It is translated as CASSLSGTPTPKLFF.

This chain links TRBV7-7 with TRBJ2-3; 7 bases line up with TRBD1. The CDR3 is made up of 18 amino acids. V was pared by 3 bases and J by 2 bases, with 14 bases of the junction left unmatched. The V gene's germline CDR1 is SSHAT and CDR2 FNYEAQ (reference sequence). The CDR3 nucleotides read TGTGCCAGCAGCTTGGGGACAGAACTCATCACCCCCACAGATACGCAGTATTTT. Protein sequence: CASSLGTELITPTDTQYF.

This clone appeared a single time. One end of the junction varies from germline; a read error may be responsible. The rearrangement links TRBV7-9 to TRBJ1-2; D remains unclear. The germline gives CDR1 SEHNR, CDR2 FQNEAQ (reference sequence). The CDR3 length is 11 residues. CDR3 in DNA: TGTTCCAGCAGCTTGCGCTATGGCTACACCTTC. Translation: CSSSLRYGYTF.

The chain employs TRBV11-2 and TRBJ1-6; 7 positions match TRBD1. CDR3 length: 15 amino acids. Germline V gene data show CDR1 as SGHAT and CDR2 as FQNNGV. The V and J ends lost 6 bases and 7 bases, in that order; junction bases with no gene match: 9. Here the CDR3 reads CASSIHRGLNSPLHF. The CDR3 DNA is TGTGCCAGCAGTATACACAGGGGCCTCAATTCACCCCTCCACTTT.

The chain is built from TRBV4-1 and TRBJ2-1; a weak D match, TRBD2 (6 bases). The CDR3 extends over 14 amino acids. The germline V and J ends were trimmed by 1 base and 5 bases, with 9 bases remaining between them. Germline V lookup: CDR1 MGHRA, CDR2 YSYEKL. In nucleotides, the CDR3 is TGCGCCAGCAGCCAAGGATGGGGGGACAATGAGCAGTTCTTC. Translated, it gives CASSQGWGDNEQFF.

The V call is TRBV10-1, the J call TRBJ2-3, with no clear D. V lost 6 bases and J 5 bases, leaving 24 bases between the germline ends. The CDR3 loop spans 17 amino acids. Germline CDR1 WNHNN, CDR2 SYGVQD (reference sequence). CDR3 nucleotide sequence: TGCGCCAGCAGCGACCCCGGCCAGCCGGGTTCGCTAGATACGCAGTATTTT. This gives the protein CASSDPGQPGSLDTQYF.

Here the CDR3 reads CASSPGLFLSNTGELFF. In DNA form, the CDR3 reads TGTGCCAGCAGCCCCGGACTCTTCCTTTCCAACACCGGGGAGCTGTTTTTT. The rearrangement links TRBV11-2 to TRBJ2-2; D is perhaps TRBD2 (5 bases). The CDR3 is 17 residues long. The V and J ends lost 5 bases and 2 bases respectively, with 18 bases between them. Looked up from germline, CDR1 is SGHAT and CDR2 is FQNNGV. Full variable domain (missing parts from reference TRBV11-2 and TRBJ2-2): EAGVAQSPRYKIIEKRQSVAFWCNPISGHATLYWYQQILGQGPKLLIQFQNNGVVDDSQLPKDRFSAERLKGVDSTLKIQPAKLEDSAVYLCASSPGLFLSNTGELFFGEGSRLTVL.

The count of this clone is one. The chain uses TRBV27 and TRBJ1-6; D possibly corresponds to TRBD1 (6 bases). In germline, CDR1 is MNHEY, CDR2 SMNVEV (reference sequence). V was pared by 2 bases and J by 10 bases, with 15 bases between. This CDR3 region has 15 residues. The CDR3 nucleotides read TGTGCCAGCAGTTTACGTTCAGGGGTCCCGTCACCCCTCCACTTT. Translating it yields CASSLRSGVPSPLHF.